The 24 T cell receptor beta chains below all came from one sample that was sequenced in a study of early T cells in non-severe SARS-CoV-2 infection. MiXCR was run by TCRdb on the 5' RACE reads, yielding one entry per CDR3 protein. The sample carries over 45,000 distinct CDR3 sequences, around 8.3% recorded once. The sample here was whole blood, taken at baseline. These receptors were collected from an adult who was a healthcare worker with PCR-confirmed SARS-CoV-2 infection or an uninfected control (not recorded which).

In the case of this clonotype: A read error is possible here, since a much larger clone lies one base away. V gene TRBV24-1 combines with J gene TRBJ2-2; possibly TRBD1 for D (6 bases). The CDR3 runs 13 residues. CDR1 is KGHDR, CDR2 SFDVKD, per germline. CDR3 loop: CATTGTPAGKLFF. CDR3 DNA: TGTGCCACAACCGGGACACCGGCCGGGAAGCTGTTTTTT.

This clonotype was detected a few times. This chain links TRBV12-3 or TRBV12-4 with TRBJ1-1; a weak D match, TRBD1 (6 bases). The CDR3 totals 15 residues. The V end lost 1 base, the J end lost 5 bases, and 14 bases lay between the germline ends. In DNA, the CDR3 is TGTGCCAGCAGTTTAGGACAGAGGGGGAAAACTGAAGCTTTCTTT. Amino acid sequence: CASSLGQRGKTEAFF.

This clonotype was seen at least ten times. The V gene is TRBV29-1, the J gene TRBJ1-1, with 7 bases fitting TRBD1. The CDR3 consists of 13 residues. Germline V gene sequence: CDR1 SQVTM, CDR2 ANQGSEA. The V and J ends lost 5 bases and 6 bases, in that order; junction bases with no gene match: 9. The CDR3 DNA reads TGCAGCGTTTCGACAGGGAGAAGAGCTGAAGCTTTCTTT. Its translation: CSVSTGRRAEAFF.

This clonotype occurred many times. The rearrangement uses TRBV29-1 and TRBJ2-1; no definite D call. The CDR3 has 14 residues. V was shortened by 4 bases and J by 0 bases, with 10 bases between the two germline ends. Germline CDR1 SQVTM, CDR2 ANQGSEA. The CDR3 DNA is TGCAGCGTTGTGAGTCAAAGCTCCTACAATGAGCAGTTCTTC. Residues: CSVVSQSSYNEQFF.

This clonotype was seen only a few times. This chain connects TRBV9 to TRBJ2-3; 10 positions match TRBD1. Germline V gene lookup returns CDR1 SGDLS and CDR2 YYNGEE. The CDR3 has 16 residues. V gave up 3 bases and J gave up 0 bases; unmatched junction bases: 4. The CDR3 loop is CASSAGTGASTDTQYF. CDR3 sequence (DNA): TGTGCCAGCAGCGCTGGGACAGGGGCTAGCACAGATACGCAGTATTTT.

The V gene is TRBV30, the J gene TRBJ1-5; D is unresolved. CDR1 and CDR2 from the germline V gene are GTSNPN and SVGIG (reference sequence). Trimming took off 0 bases at V and 5 bases at J, with 11 bases between the two ends. This CDR3 has 14 residues. The CDR3 sequence is CAWSVQDGYQPQHF. DNA of the CDR3: TGTGCCTGGAGTGTACAAGACGGTTATCAGCCCCAGCATTTT.

The rearrangement links TRBV5-1 to TRBJ2-1, with 12 bases lining up with TRBD2. This CDR3 has 17 residues. With V trimmed by 4 bases and J by 1 base, 6 bases remained unmatched. Germline V gene sequence: CDR1 SGHRS, CDR2 YFSETQ. The CDR3 coding sequence is TGCGCCAGCAGCGCGGGACTAGCGGGTTTATCCTACAATGAGCAGTTCTTC. Its translation: CASSAGLAGLSYNEQFF.

This clonotype appeared a few times. This rearrangement joins TRBV4-1 to TRBJ2-3; D ambiguous. The CDR3 consists of 13 residues. Between the trimmed V and J ends, which lost 1 base and 3 bases, there was a span of 5 bases. In germline, CDR1 is MGHRA, CDR2 YSYEKL. The CDR3 protein is CASSQAVTDTQYF. CDR3 DNA sequence: TGCGCCAGCAGCCAAGCCGTAACAGATACGCAGTATTTT.

This clonotype was seen repeatedly, ten times or more. V is TRBV11-2 and J is TRBJ2-5; no definite D call. Germline assignment: CDR1 SGHAT and CDR2 FQNNGV. V dropped 0 bases and J dropped 1 base, with 12 bases sitting between them. The length of the CDR3 is 16 residues. The DNA of the CDR3 is TGTGCCAGCAGCTTAGATCTTCTGGAAGTCCAAGAGACCCAGTACTTC. Translated: CASSLDLLEVQETQYF.

This clonotype was found many times. The J gene is TRBJ1-1, the V gene TRBV10-3, with D possibly matching TRBD1 (6 bases). Looked up from germline, CDR1 is ENHRY and CDR2 is SYGVKD. The germline V and J ends were trimmed by 6 bases and 7 bases, with 9 bases remaining between them. CDR3 length: 11 amino acids. DNA for the CDR3: TGTGCCATCAGAGGACAGAATGAAGCTTTCTTT. This translates into CAIRGQNEAFF.

This clonotype appeared many times. One end of the junction fails to match germline, which may point to a read error. The V call is TRBV19, the J call TRBJ1-2, with D unclear. The CDR3 is 15 residues long. Germline loops: CDR1 LNHDA, CDR2 SQIVND (reference sequence). The CDR3 protein is CASSIENQAIYGYTF. CDR3 coding DNA: TGTGCCAGTAGCATAGAAAACCAGGCGATCTATGGCTACACCTTC. The full variable domain, with the rest looked up from reference TRBV19 and TRBJ1-2, is DGGITQSPKYLFRKEGQNVTLSCEQNLNHDAMYWYRQDPGQGLRLIYYSQIVNDFQKGDIAEGYSVSREKKESFPLTVTSAQKNPTAFYLCASSIENQAIYGYTFGSGTRLTVV.

This clonotype was detected only a few times. The rearrangement links TRBV30 to TRBJ1-1; a weak D match, TRBD1 (5 bases). The V and J ends lost 5 bases and 0 bases respectively, with 10 bases between them. This CDR3 comprises 13 residues. Germline V lookup: CDR1 GTSNPN, CDR2 SVGIG (reference sequence). The CDR3: CAWDKTVNTEAFF. The CDR3 bases are TGTGCCTGGGACAAGACAGTGAACACTGAAGCTTTCTTT.

Details on this clonotype: A read error may explain this, as a much larger clone is one base away. The chain couples TRBV7-8 to TRBJ2-1; possibly TRBD2 for D (5 bases). CDR1 and CDR2 from the germline V gene are SGHVS and FQNEAQ. V gave up 2 bases and J gave up 4 bases, with 12 bases separating them. The CDR3 is 15 residues long. The CDR3 bases are TGTGCCAGCAGCTTAAGACTAACGGATTACAATGAGCAGTTCTTC. Amino acid sequence: CASSLRLTDYNEQFF. The complete variable domain, with remaining parts taken from reference TRBV7-8 and TRBJ2-1, reads GAGVSQSPRYKVAKRGQDVALRCDPISGHVSLFWYQQALGQGPEFLTYFQNEAQLDKSGLPSDRFFAERPEGSVSTLKIQRTQQEDSAVYLCASSLRLTDYNEQFFGPGTRLTVL.

The chain is built from TRBV7-9 and TRBJ1-3; D remains ambiguous. V was pared by 1 base and J by 2 bases, with 3 bases between. From germline, CDR1 is SEHNR and CDR2 FQNEAQ (reference sequence). The CDR3 length is 13 residues. This CDR3 is CASSLGAGNTIYF. The CDR3 DNA follows: TGTGCCAGCAGCTTAGGGGCTGGAAACACCATATATTTT.

As concerns this clonotype: A much larger clone is a single base away; this may be a read error. This chain links TRBV24-1 with TRBJ2-3, with no clear D. Germline CDR1 and CDR2: KGHDR and SFDVKD. The CDR3 consists of 11 residues. The CDR3, as DNA: TGTGTCACCAGTGATCGAGTTGCGCAGTATTTT. It is translated as CVTSDRVAQYF.

The chain has TRBV4-1 and TRBJ2-2, with 10 bases identical to TRBD1. The V segment lost 2 bases and the J segment 2 bases; nucleotides outside the gene matches: 8. This CDR3 is built from 18 residues. Germline V lookup: CDR1 MGHRA, CDR2 YSYEKL. CDR3 DNA sequence: TGCGCCAGCAGCCAACGGGACAGGGGTCGCTCAAACACCGGGGAGCTGTTTTTT. It codes for CASSQRDRGRSNTGELFF.

The chain employs TRBV6-1 and TRBJ2-5, with 10 bases that match TRBD2. The CDR3 sequence is 17 residues long. CDR1 is MNHNS and CDR2 is SASEGT in the germline V gene. V trimming: 0 bases; J trimming: 5 bases; junction bases outside the gene matches: 9. The chain's CDR3 is CASSEAQVLAGVETQYF. CDR3 DNA: TGTGCCAGCAGTGAAGCGCAGGTGCTAGCGGGAGTGGAGACCCAGTACTTC.

The chain carries TRBV29-1 and TRBJ2-3; the D call may be TRBD1 or TRBD2 (5 bases each). CDR1 and CDR2 from the germline V gene are SQVTM and ANQGSEA. V lost 6 bases to trimming and J lost 4 bases, with 20 bases between them. This CDR3 is built from 15 residues. For the CDR3, the DNA is TGCAGCGTCAAAGCCGGGGCCGGAGGCGCAGATACGCAGTATTTT. Its translation is CSVKAGAGGADTQYF.

V and J are TRBV4-2 and TRBJ2-7; D unresolved. The CDR3 is 14 amino acids. V lost 0 bases to trimming and J lost 2 bases, with 8 bases between them. Germline V lookup: CDR1 LGHNA, CDR2 YNFKEQ. The CDR3 DNA sequence: TGTGCCAGCAGCCAAGAACCAGACACCTACGAGCAGTACTTC. It yields the protein CASSQEPDTYEQYF.

The chain employs TRBV18 and TRBJ2-7; 14 bases are shared with TRBD2. The CDR3 runs 17 residues. V gave up 3 bases and J gave up 5 bases; unmatched junction bases: 9. Germline-derived CDR1 and CDR2 are KGHSH and LQKENI. The CDR3 reads CASSPEWGTSGSNEQYF. Here the CDR3 DNA reads TGTGCCAGCTCACCCGAGTGGGGGACTAGCGGGAGTAACGAGCAGTACTTC.

This clonotype was detected many times. The chain employs TRBV20-1 and TRBJ2-2, with 7 bases matching TRBD2. The CDR3 loop spans 14 amino acids. The J segment lost 0 bases and the V segment lost 3 bases, leaving 1 base of the junction unmatched. Germline assignment: CDR1 DFQATT and CDR2 SNEGSKA (reference sequence). In nucleotides, the CDR3 is TGCAGTGCTAGTCGGGAGGCGAACACCGGGGAGCTGTTTTTT. Protein: CSASREANTGELFF.

This clonotype was detected a few times. The chain employs TRBV12-3 or TRBV12-4 and TRBJ2-1, with 7 bases aligning to TRBD2. CDR3 length equals 17 residues. The V segment lost 3 bases and the J segment 6 bases; nucleotides outside the gene matches: 14. CDR3 nucleotide sequence: TGTGCCAGCAGTTTCCCCCCCGGGCCCGGCGGGGGCAATGAGCAGTTCTTC. Translated: CASSFPPGPGGGNEQFF.

The genes are TRBV24-1 and TRBJ2-3; 9 bases are shared with TRBD2. Germline trimming cut 4 bases from V and 7 bases from J; bases unmatched to any gene: 8. The length of the CDR3 is 15 residues. Looked up from germline, CDR1 is KGHDR and CDR2 is SFDVKD. The CDR3 coding sequence is TGTGCCACCAGTGACTCGGGACTAGCATCTCATACGCAGTATTTT. Its protein product is CATSDSGLASHTQYF.

In its sample, this clonotype was seen many times. An end of the junction does not agree with germline; a read error may underlie this. V usage is TRBV5-4 and J usage is TRBJ2-7; either TRBD1 or TRBD2 may fit D (5 bases each). CDR3 length: 12 residues. The germline gives CDR1 SGHNT, CDR2 YYREEE (reference sequence). The chain's CDR3 is CASSRDVVEQNF. The CDR3 nucleotides are TGTGCCAGCAGCCGGGACGTTGTCGAGCAGAACTTC.